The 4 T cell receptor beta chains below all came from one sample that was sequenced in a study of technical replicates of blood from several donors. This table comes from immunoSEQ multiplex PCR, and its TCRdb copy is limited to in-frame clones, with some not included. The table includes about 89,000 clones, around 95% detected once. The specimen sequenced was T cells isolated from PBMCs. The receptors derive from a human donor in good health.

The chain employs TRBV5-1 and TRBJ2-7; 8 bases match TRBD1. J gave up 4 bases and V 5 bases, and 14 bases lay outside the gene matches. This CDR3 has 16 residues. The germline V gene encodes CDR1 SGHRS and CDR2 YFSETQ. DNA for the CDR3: TGCGCCAGCAGTAACCGGGACAGGAGCGCCCTATACGAGCAGTACTTC. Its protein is CASSNRDRSALYEQYF.

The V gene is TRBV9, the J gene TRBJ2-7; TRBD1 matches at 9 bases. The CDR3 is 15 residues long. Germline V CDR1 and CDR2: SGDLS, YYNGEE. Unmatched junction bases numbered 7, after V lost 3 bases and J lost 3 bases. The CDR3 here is CASSARQGGLYEQYF. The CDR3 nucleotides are TGTGCCAGCAGCGCTCGACAGGGGGGCCTCTACGAGCAGTACTTC.

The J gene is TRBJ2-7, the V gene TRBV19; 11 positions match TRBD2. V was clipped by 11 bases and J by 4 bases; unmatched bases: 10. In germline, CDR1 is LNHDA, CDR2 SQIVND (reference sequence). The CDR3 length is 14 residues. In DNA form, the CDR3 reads TGTGCCGGCGGGACTAGCGGAGCTTCTTACGAGCAGTACTTC. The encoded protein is CAGGTSGASYEQYF.

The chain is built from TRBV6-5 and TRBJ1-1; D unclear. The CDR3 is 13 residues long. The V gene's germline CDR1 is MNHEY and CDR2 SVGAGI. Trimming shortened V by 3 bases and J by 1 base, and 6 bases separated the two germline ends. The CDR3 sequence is CASSYAENTEAFF. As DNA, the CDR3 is TGTGCCAGCAGTTATGCGGAGAACACTGAAGCTTTCTTT.